The 12 T cell receptor beta chains given below trace back to one sample, sequenced in a study of shared clonotypes between healthy human individuals (dated by TCRdb to 2018 to 2020). Libraries were made using the immunoSEQ multiplex PCR assay. The immuneACCESS repertoire file appears here via TCRdb, limited to in-frame rearrangements. These files lack a portion of the clones; in checked studies, under half of the deficit traces to unresolved V genes, and the cause of the others is not known. The sample table shows roughly 2 million clones, and about 95% are seen once. The top ten clonotypes cover 1% to 1.3% of the sample. For the CD8 naive samples, CD45RO-negative cells were positively selected for CCR7, yielding a CD45RA+CCR7+ population from which TemRA cells were excluded. Sequences were obtained from naive CD8+ T cells sorted from blood. Explained via the paper, the cell subset or site label denotes: CD45RA+CCR7+. The receptors were sampled from a man younger than 30 in good health.

The chain combines TRBV7-9 with TRBJ2-1, with TRBD2 identical over 10 bases. V trimming: 3 bases; J trimming: 6 bases; junction bases outside the gene matches: 5. This CDR3 is 15 amino acids long. CDR1 SEHNR and CDR2 FQNEAQ come from the germline V gene (reference sequence). The CDR3, as DNA: TGTGCCAGCAGCTTCCTAGCGGGGGTAATCAATGAGCAGTTCTTC. Encoded protein: CASSFLAGVINEQFF.

About this clone: Other nucleotide sequences in the sample specify the same CDR3. This chain links TRBV6-6 with TRBJ2-1; no reliable D call. This CDR3 spans 13 amino acids. The V and J ends lost 5 bases and 0 bases respectively, with 5 bases between them. The germline V gene encodes CDR1 MNHNY and CDR2 SVGAGI (reference sequence). The CDR3 sequence: CASSLSSYNEQFF. CDR3 DNA: TGTGCCAGCAGTCTTAGCTCCTACAATGAGCAGTTCTTC.

The V and J genes are TRBV5-6 and TRBJ2-7; 13 bases align to TRBD2. The CDR3 has 15 residues. The germline V gene encodes CDR1 SGHDT and CDR2 YYEEEE. V dropped 3 bases and J dropped 2; count of bases not matched to a gene: 2. The CDR3 here is CASSYGTSGTYEQYF. The CDR3 nucleotides are TGTGCCAGCAGCTACGGGACTAGCGGGACCTACGAGCAGTACTTC. The entire variable domain, with the rest obtained from reference TRBV5-6 and TRBJ2-7, is as follows: DAGVTQSPTHLIKTRGQQVTLRCSPKSGHDTVSWYQQALGQGPQFIFQYYEEEERQRGNFPDRFSGHQFPNYSSELNVNALLLGDSALYLCASSYGTSGTYEQYFGPGTRLTVT.

The rearrangement links TRBV27 to TRBJ2-5; 8 nucleotides align to TRBD2. V lost 5 bases to trimming and J lost 8 bases; unmatched junction nucleotides: 13. The CDR3 is 15 residues long. Germline V lookup: CDR1 MNHEY, CDR2 SMNVEV (reference sequence). This CDR3 is CASSPLGLVGQTQYF. For the CDR3, the DNA is TGTGCCAGCAGTCCGTTGGGACTAGTGGGTCAAACCCAGTACTTC.

The chain joins TRBV4-3 to TRBJ2-1, with a possible D match to TRBD2 (5 bases). CDR3 size: 16 residues. Germline loops: CDR1 LGHNA, CDR2 YSLEER. V lost 4 bases to trimming and J lost 5 bases, with 18 bases between them. The CDR3 coding sequence is TGCGCCAGCAGCCGTTTATTTGGTGAGGGCGACAATGAGCAGTTCTTC. Amino acid sequence: CASSRLFGEGDNEQFF.

This clone was observed a single time. This chain joins TRBV5-6 and TRBJ2-3; D is undetermined. V was trimmed by 1 base and J by 4 bases, leaving 7 bases between them. Germline V lookup: CDR1 SGHDT, CDR2 YYEEEE. This CDR3 contains 13 residues. This CDR3 reads CASSLSHPDTQYF. The CDR3 DNA reads TGTGCCAGCAGCTTGTCCCACCCAGATACGCAGTATTTT.

A remark on this clone: The sample contains more than one DNA sequence encoding this CDR3. The V call is TRBV29-1, the J call TRBJ2-7, with 7 bases aligning to TRBD1. V lost 6 bases and J lost 3; bases outside the gene matches: 5. Germline V gene lookup returns CDR1 SQVTM and CDR2 ANQGSEA. This CDR3 has 12 amino acids. CDR3 coding DNA: TGCAGCGTGGGGGACAGAGGCTACGAGCAGTACTTC. Translation gives CSVGDRGYEQYF.

This rearrangement joins TRBV6-5 to TRBJ1-1; D uncertain. Germline V gives CDR1 MNHEY, CDR2 SVGAGI. Trimming cost V 8 bases and J 4 bases, with 11 bases left between them. This CDR3 spans 12 amino acids. This CDR3 reads CASSMMGTEAFF. DNA for the CDR3: TGTGCCAGCTCAATGATGGGCACTGAAGCTTTCTTT.

The rearrangement joins TRBV29-1 to TRBJ2-7, with 8 bases fitting TRBD1. The germline V gene encodes CDR1 SQVTM and CDR2 ANQGSEA. The CDR3 has 13 residues. V lost 4 bases and J lost 2; bases outside the gene matches: 4. CDR3 sequence reads: CSVVQGGTYEQYF. The CDR3 nucleotides read TGCAGCGTTGTACAGGGGGGAACCTACGAGCAGTACTTC.

A single count supports this clone. The chain links TRBV9 to TRBJ2-3; D is ambiguous. The germline V and J ends were trimmed by 4 bases and 4 bases, with 16 bases remaining between them. Germline V CDR1 and CDR2: SGDLS, YYNGEE. The length of the CDR3 is 15 residues. DNA of the CDR3: TGTGCCAGCAGCCCACCGCCGGTCCGCTCAGATACGCAGTATTTT. Its translation: CASSPPPVRSDTQYF.

The J gene is TRBJ1-2, the V gene TRBV5-1; the match to TRBD1 covers 7 bases. The length of the CDR3 is 16 residues. CDR1 is SGHRS, CDR2 YFSETQ, per germline. V was clipped by 8 bases and J by 0 bases; unmatched bases: 13. The CDR3 sequence is CARLWYGTESNYGYTF. The CDR3 DNA sequence: TGCGCCAGATTATGGTATGGGACAGAGTCTAACTATGGCTACACCTTC.

This rearrangement joins TRBV14 to TRBJ2-2; possibly TRBD2 for D (6 bases). The V end was cut by 4 bases, the J end by 0 bases, with 15 bases between. Germline V gives CDR1 SGHDN, CDR2 FVKESK. This CDR3 has 17 amino acids. The CDR3 nucleotides read TGTGCCAGCAGCCCCGGGAGAGAGGTACCGAACACCGGGGAGCTGTTTTTT. Its translation is CASSPGREVPNTGELFF.